The 11 T cell receptor beta chains presented below share a single source sample, sequenced in a study of T cells in Graves' hyperthyroidism and ophthalmopathy. Researchers amplified the TCR beta CDR3 regions from RNA transcripts. The TCR CDR3 was amplified in a first-round RT-PCR using the HTBI primer set. MiXCR, run by TCRdb on the multiplex PCR reads, gives a single entry per CDR3 protein. This sample has about 520,000 distinct CDR3 sequences, with around a quarter found just once. Specimen: blood. These receptors came from a young woman with Graves' ophthalmopathy.

This clonotype was seen at least ten times. This rearrangement joins TRBV6-1 to TRBJ2-7; the D gene is possibly TRBD1 (6 bases). CDR3 length: 13 residues. Deletions cut 6 bases from V and 5 bases from J, with 14 bases between. Germline CDR1 reads MNHNS; CDR2 reads SASEGT. CDR3 DNA: TGTGCCAGCAGCCCCAGGGGTTTCCACGAGCAGTACTTC. The encoded protein is CASSPRGFHEQYF.

This clonotype has a handful of counts. V usage is TRBV12-3 or TRBV12-4 and J usage is TRBJ2-7; 11 bases are shared with TRBD1. Trimming at V came to 6 bases and at J to 4 bases, leaving 5 bases not matched to a gene. This CDR3 is 14 amino acids long. The CDR3 DNA sequence: TGTGCCAGCAGAAGAGGACAGGGGGCGTACGAGCAGTACTTC. As protein: CASRRGQGAYEQYF.

Ten or more counts support this clonotype. V usage is TRBV28 and J usage is TRBJ2-2, with 8 bases lining up with TRBD1. CDR1 MDHEN and CDR2 SYDVKM come from the germline V gene. CDR3 size: 16 residues. V dropped 3 bases and J dropped 2; count of bases not matched to a gene: 5. CDR3 bases: TGTGCCAGCAGTTTGCCGGGACAGGTTAACACCGGGGAGCTGTTTTTT. It yields the protein CASSLPGQVNTGELFF.

The chain employs TRBV25-1 and TRBJ1-3; 7 bases are shared with TRBD1. Germline V gives CDR1 MGHDK, CDR2 SYGVNS. Germline trimming cut 2 bases from V and 7 bases from J; bases unmatched to any gene: 5. The CDR3 runs 14 residues. The CDR3 region is CASSETYRGNTIYF. In nucleotides, the CDR3 is TGTGCCAGCAGTGAAACATACAGGGGTAACACCATATATTTT.

This clonotype was detected only a few times. J is TRBJ2-5 and V is TRBV6-2 or TRBV6-3; D unresolved. Germline loops: CDR1 MNHEY, CDR2 SVGEGT. The CDR3 runs 11 residues. V gave up 5 bases and J gave up 7 bases, with 8 bases separating them. Here the CDR3 DNA reads TGTGCCAGCAGTACACCGGTGACCCAGTACTTC. Its translation is CASSTPVTQYF.

There are many counts of this clonotype. The V and J genes are TRBV28 and TRBJ2-2; D unclear. The CDR3 runs to 14 residues. Germline V gene sequence: CDR1 MDHEN, CDR2 SYDVKM. V was shortened by 6 bases and J by 3 bases, with 11 bases between the two germline ends. The CDR3 DNA reads TGTGCCAGCAGAGATTCCTGGGACACCGGGGAGCTGTTTTTT. Translating it yields CASRDSWDTGELFF.

The sample holds many counts of this clonotype. This rearrangement joins TRBV18 to TRBJ1-5; tentative D call: TRBD1 (5 bases). Deletions cut 6 bases from V and 5 bases from J, with 11 bases between. Germline lookup yields CDR1 KGHSH and CDR2 LQKENI. CDR3 length equals 13 residues. The CDR3 sequence is CASSQGSDQPQHF. Here the CDR3 DNA reads TGTGCCAGCTCCCAGGGCTCTGATCAGCCCCAGCATTTT.

V usage is TRBV6-5 and J usage is TRBJ1-2; no reliable D call. V lost 0 bases and J lost 3, with 11 bases in between. Looked up from germline, CDR1 is MNHEY and CDR2 is SVGAGI. The CDR3 runs to 15 residues. CDR3 sequence (DNA): TGTGCCAGCAGTTACTCCGGGTTGAGGTACTATGGCTACACCTTC. Its protein is CASSYSGLRYYGYTF.

Many counts were recorded for this clonotype. The CDR3: CASSQESRGRGLTFF. CDR3 in DNA: TGCGCCAGCAGCCAAGAAAGTAGGGGCAGGGGACTTACTTTCTTT. The chain is built from TRBV4-1 and TRBJ1-1; a possible D gene is TRBD1 (6 bases). The V and J ends lost 0 bases and 12 bases respectively, with 20 bases between them. The germline V gene has CDR1 MGHRA and CDR2 YSYEKL. The length of the CDR3 is 15 residues.

Notes on this clonotype: One base away lies a much larger clone, so this may be a sequencing read error. The V call is TRBV20-1, the J call TRBJ2-7, with TRBD1 matching over 8 bases. The CDR3 extends over 14 amino acids. Germline trimming cut 2 bases from V and 3 bases from J; bases unmatched to any gene: 6. CDR1 is DFQATT, CDR2 SNEGSKA, per germline (reference sequence). For the CDR3, the DNA is TGCAGTGCTAGATCAGGGGGCTTCGGCTACGAGCAGTACTTC. Encoded protein: CSARSGGFGYEQYF.

This clonotype was counted a few times. Here the CDR3 reads CAWSGGPRDRYTF. The CDR3 DNA reads as TGTGCCTGGAGTGGGGGACCCCGGGACAGGTATACCTTC. This rearrangement joins TRBV30 to TRBJ1-2; 8 positions match TRBD1. CDR3 length: 13 amino acids. The junction had 12 bases not matched to a gene; V was cut back by 1 base and J by 14 bases. From germline, CDR1 is GTSNPN and CDR2 SVGIG (reference sequence).